Listed below are T cell receptor beta chains from one sample, sequenced in a study of T cells in narcolepsy. Sequencing was performed with immunoSEQ multiplex PCR; in TCRdb, only in-frame clones are kept and a portion is missing. This table has some 16,000 clones, around 86% appearing once. Sequenced input: memory (CD45RA-) CD4+ T cells from blood. The receptors shown here come from a human donor in good health. CDR3s include the opening cysteine and the closing phenylalanine or tryptophan. The D gene is left open where the match is weak. Clone size is shown for a subset of rows, as once, few, many or a class of expanded clone.

d_call j_call clone_size v_call cdr3_aa cdr3_nt
TRBD2 TRBJ2-3 . TRBV7-2 CASSLRGAEDTDTQYF TGTGCCAGCAGCTTGCGGGGGGCGGAGGACACAGATACGCAGTATTTT
. TRBJ2-5 . TRBV2 CASRPVETQYF TGTGCCAGTCGGCCTGTAGAGACCCAGTACTTC
. TRBJ1-2 . TRBV6-1 CASSFGYGYTF TGTGCCAGCAGTTTCGGCTATGGCTACACCTTC
. TRBJ2-7 . TRBV7-2 CASTPEGNSYEQYF TGTGCCAGCACTCCGGAGGGCAACTCCTACGAGCAGTACTTC
. TRBJ2-1 few TRBV4-1 CASSQAPLLNEQFF TGCGCCAGCAGCCAAGCCCCCCTTCTCAATGAGCAGTTCTTC
. TRBJ2-7 few TRBV18 CASSRTPYEQYF TGTGCCAGCTCACGAACCCCCTACGAGCAGTACTTC
. TRBJ2-2 . TRBV30 CAWSRARTTGELFF TGTGCCTGGAGTAGGGCCAGGACAACCGGGGAGCTGTTTTTT
TRBD2 TRBJ2-5 . TRBV2 CASSAGGGVQETQYF TGTGCCAGCAGTGCCGGCGGGGGGGTCCAAGAGACCCAGTACTTC
TRBD1 TRBJ1-2 . TRBV9 CASSIPQGAGFGYTF TGTGCCAGCAGCATACCACAGGGGGCTGGGTTCGGCTACACCTTC
. TRBJ1-2 once TRBV19 CASSISGSYGYTF TGTGCCAGTAGTATCTCCGGATCCTATGGCTACACCTTC
. TRBJ2-3 . TRBV12-5 CASGLAGFSDTQYF TGTGCTAGTGGTTTGGCCGGGTTCTCAGATACGCAGTATTTT
. TRBJ2-7 . TRBV6-5 CASSRSLATYEQYF TGTGCCAGCAGCCGATCCTTGGCCACCTACGAGCAGTACTTC
. TRBJ1-1 medium-sized TRBV2 CASRGTEVSEAFF TGTGCCAGCAGGGGCACAGAGGTTAGCGAAGCTTTCTTT
. TRBJ2-1 once TRBV19 CASTPRPEVGVNEQFF TGTGCCAGTACCCCTCGGCCGGAGGTAGGGGTCAATGAGCAGTTCTTC
. TRBJ1-5 . TRBV11-2 CASSLGTLSNQPQHF TGTGCCAGCAGCCTGGGCACCCTGAGCAATCAGCCCCAGCATTTT
TRBD1 TRBJ2-1 once TRBV19 CASRGPRTGWANEQFF TGTGCCAGCCGCGGACCCCGGACAGGGTGGGCCAATGAGCAGTTCTTC
. TRBJ2-2 . TRBV5-4 CASSGSGLTREAGELFF TGTGCCAGTAGCGGCTCGGGACTCACGAGGGAAGCCGGGGAGCTGTTTTTT
. TRBJ2-7 once TRBV7-2 CASSLRVGGPYEQYF TGTGCCAGCAGCTTAAGGGTAGGAGGCCCTTACGAGCAGTACTTC
. TRBJ2-1 . TRBV15 CATSSLGSYNEQFF TGTGCCACCAGCTCGCTGGGGTCCTACAATGAGCAGTTCTTC
TRBD1 TRBJ2-5 . TRBV4-2 CASSQDGQAEETQYF TGTGCCAGCAGCCAAGACGGACAGGCCGAAGAGACCCAGTACTTC